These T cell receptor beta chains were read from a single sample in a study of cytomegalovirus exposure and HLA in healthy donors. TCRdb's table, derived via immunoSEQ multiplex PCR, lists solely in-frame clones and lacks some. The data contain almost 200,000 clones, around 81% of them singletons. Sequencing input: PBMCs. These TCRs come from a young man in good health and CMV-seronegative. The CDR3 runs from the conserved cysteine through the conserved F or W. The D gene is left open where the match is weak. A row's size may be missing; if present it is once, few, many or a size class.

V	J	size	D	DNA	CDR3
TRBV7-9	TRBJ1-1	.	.	TGTGCCAGCAGCCCCCTCGGGGGGCGTTGGGGAACTGAAGCTTTCTTT	CASSPLGGRWGTEAFF
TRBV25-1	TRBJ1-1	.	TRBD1	TGTGCCAGCAGTGGACAGGGGAGGTTAGGGACTGAAGCTTTCTTT	CASSGQGRLGTEAFF
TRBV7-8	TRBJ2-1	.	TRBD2	TGTGCCAGCCTTAGCGGGAGAGGCGATGAGCAGTTCTTC	CASLSGRGDEQFF
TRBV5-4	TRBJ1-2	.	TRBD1	TGTGCCAGCAGCCAGCGACAGGGGGCATTGCCTGGCTACACCTTC	CASSQRQGALPGYTF
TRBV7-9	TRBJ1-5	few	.	TGTGCCAGCAGGTACAGGGTTAGACAGCCCCAGCATTTT	CASRYRVRQPQHF
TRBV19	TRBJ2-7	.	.	TGTGCCAGTAGTTCGCGGGCTGCAACAGAGCAGTACTTC	CASSSRAATEQYF
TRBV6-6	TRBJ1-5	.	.	TGTGCCAGCAGTTACTCACCGGGGAGCCAGCCCCAGCATTTT	CASSYSPGSQPQHF
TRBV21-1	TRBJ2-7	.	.	TGTGCCAGCACACCACCGGACAGGGCTTCAAAATTTCGGTACGAGCAGTACTTC	CASTPPDRASKFRYEQYF
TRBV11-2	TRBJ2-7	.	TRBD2	TGTGCCAGCAGCTTAAGCCTAGCGGGAGAATCCTACGAGCAGTACTTC	CASSLSLAGESYEQYF
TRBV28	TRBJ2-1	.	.	TGTGCCAGCAGTTTATGGTCGGGCAATGAGCAGTTCTTC	CASSLWSGNEQFF
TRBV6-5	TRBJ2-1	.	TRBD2	TGTGCCAGCAGTTATGGGGGGGGAACTGAGCAGTTCTTC	CASSYGGGTEQFF
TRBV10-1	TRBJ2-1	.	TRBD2	TGCGCCAGCAGTGGGTATAGCGGGGAACGTCGCAATGAGCAGTTCTTC	CASSGYSGERRNEQFF
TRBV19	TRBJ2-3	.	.	TGTGCCAGTAGTTCTCTCAGGGGTTTCACAGATACGCAGTATTTT	CASSSLRGFTDTQYF
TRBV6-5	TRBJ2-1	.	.	TGTGCCAGCAGTTATGGGGAGACCCTCCCAGGTGAGCAGTTCTTC	CASSYGETLPGEQFF
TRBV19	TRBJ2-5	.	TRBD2	TGTGCCAGTAGTCCAACCGGGACTAGCATAGAGACCCAGTACTTC	CASSPTGTSIETQYF
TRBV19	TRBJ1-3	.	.	TGTGCCAGTAGTATGGGCCAGCTCTCTGGAAACACCATATATTTT	CASSMGQLSGNTIYF
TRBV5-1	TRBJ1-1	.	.	TGCGCCAGCAGCTTGGGCAGGGTGAACACTGAAGCTTTCTTT	CASSLGRVNTEAFF
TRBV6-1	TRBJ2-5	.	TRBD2	TGTGCCAGCAGTCATAGCGGGGGGCAAGAGACCCAGTACTTC	CASSHSGGQETQYF
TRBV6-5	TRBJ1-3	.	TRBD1	TGTGCCAGCAGTTACGGGACAGGGTTCTCTGGAAACACCATATATTTT	CASSYGTGFSGNTIYF
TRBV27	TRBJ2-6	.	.	TGTGCCAGCAGTCCAAAGGGGGCTGGGGCCAACGTCCTGACTTTC	CASSPKGAGANVLTF
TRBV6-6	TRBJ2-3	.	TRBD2	TGTGCCAGCAGTTACAAACCGGGGGGAAGGCCAGATACGCAGTATTTT	CASSYKPGGRPDTQYF
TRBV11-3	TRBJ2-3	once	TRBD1	TGTGCCAGCAGCGGATCGACAGGGACAGATACGCAGTATTTT	CASSGSTGTDTQYF
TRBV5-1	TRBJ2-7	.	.	TGCGCCAGCAGCCGTCCGGTTCACAGGGAATCATCCTACGAGCAGTACTTC	CASSRPVHRESSYEQYF
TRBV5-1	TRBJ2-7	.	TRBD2	TGCGCCAGCAGCTTGCTAGCGGGGGCCTCCTACGAGCAGTACTTC	CASSLLAGASYEQYF
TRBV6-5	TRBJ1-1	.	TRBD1	TGTGCCAGCAGTTTTACAGGGGGGAACACTGAAGCTTTCTTT	CASSFTGGNTEAFF
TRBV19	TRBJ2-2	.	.	TGTGCCAGTAGTATAGTGGGGGGTTTTAACACCGGGGAGCTGTTTTTT	CASSIVGGFNTGELFF
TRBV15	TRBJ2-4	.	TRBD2	TGTGCCACCAGCAGAGTCACGTTCCGGGGGGACATTCAGTACTTC	CATSRVTFRGDIQYF
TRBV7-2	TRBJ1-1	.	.	TGTGCCAGCAGCTTAGCAGGGGGTGAAAGAGCTTTCTTT	CASSLAGGERAFF
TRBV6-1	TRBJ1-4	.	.	TGTGCCAGCAGTGAGGTAGAAGTTCTGGCAACTAATGAAAAACTGTTTTTT	CASSEVEVLATNEKLFF
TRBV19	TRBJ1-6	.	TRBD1	TGTGCCAGTACTCAGACAGGGAGCTCCTATAATTCACCCCTCCACTTT	CASTQTGSSYNSPLHF
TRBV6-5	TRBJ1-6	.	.	TGTGCCACCCGGGTGGCTCCGGCTAATTCACCCCTCCACTTT	CATRVAPANSPLHF
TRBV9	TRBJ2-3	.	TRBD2	TGTGCCAGCAGCGCGCCCCTCGGACTAGCGGATTCCACAGATACGCAGTATTTT	CASSAPLGLADSTDTQYF
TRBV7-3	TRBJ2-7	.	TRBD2	TGTGCCAGCAGCAGGACGGGAGGGCCGGCCGAGCAGTACTTC	CASSRTGGPAEQYF
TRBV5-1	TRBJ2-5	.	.	TGCGCCAGCAGCTTGGCCGGTAGACAAGAGACCCAGTACTTC	CASSLAGRQETQYF
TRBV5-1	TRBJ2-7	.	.	TGCGCCAGCAGCTTGGATACAGGAAGCTCCTACGAGCAGTACTTC	CASSLDTGSSYEQYF
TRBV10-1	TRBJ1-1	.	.	TGCGCCAGCAGCCCGGGAACGATGGCTGAAGCTTTCTTT	CASSPGTMAEAFF
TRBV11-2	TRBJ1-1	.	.	TGTGCCAGCAGCTTAGATGGGAGAACGGCTTTCTTT	CASSLDGRTAFF
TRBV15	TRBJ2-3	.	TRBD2	TGTGCCACCAGCAGGGAAGGACTAGCGGGCACAGATACGCAGTATTTT	CATSREGLAGTDTQYF
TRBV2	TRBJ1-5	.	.	TGTGCCAGCAGTCGGGGAAACAATCAGCCCCAGCATTTT	CASSRGNNQPQHF
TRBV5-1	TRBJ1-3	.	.	TGCGCCAGCAGCTTCAACCAACCCGGGGTTGCTTCTGGAAACACCATATATTTT	CASSFNQPGVASGNTIYF
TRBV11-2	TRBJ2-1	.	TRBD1	TGTGCCAGCAGCTTAGACCCAGGGGGCAATGAGCAGTTCTTC	CASSLDPGGNEQFF
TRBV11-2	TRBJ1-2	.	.	TGTGCCAGCAGCACACCGGAGGGAGGCTATGGCTACACCTTC	CASSTPEGGYGYTF
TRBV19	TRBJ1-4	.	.	TGTGCCAGTAGTACAGCAGGGATGGCTGAAAAACTGTTTTTT	CASSTAGMAEKLFF
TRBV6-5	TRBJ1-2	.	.	TGTGCCAGCAGTACCCCTAAAGGAGGGGTTTATGGCTACACCTTC	CASSTPKGGVYGYTF